The 16 T cell receptor beta chains below were found in one sample sequenced in a study of response to subunit inactivated influenza vaccine. One entry per CDR3 protein results from TCRdb running MiXCR on the RT-PCR reads. The profile covers about 500,000 distinct CDR3 sequences, with 10% to 15% appearing a single time and around 12% taken by the ten largest. The sample here was PBMCs from blood, taken roughly 45 days after vaccination. The receptors stem from a man between 50 and 59 years old who received an inactivated influenza vaccine.

This clonotype occurred many times. The gene calls are TRBV29-1 and TRBJ1-1; D not resolved. This CDR3 contains 14 residues. Trimming cost V 4 bases and J 1 base, with 13 bases left between them. Per germline, CDR1 SQVTM and CDR2 ANQGSEA. CDR3 amino acids: CSVAPRRTNTEAFF. The CDR3, as DNA: TGCAGCGTTGCCCCACGACGGACGAACACTGAAGCTTTCTTT.

V usage is TRBV10-3 and J usage is TRBJ1-2; 7 bases fit TRBD1. Trimming cost V 6 bases and J 1 base; bases outside gene matches: 5. The V gene's germline CDR1 is ENHRY and CDR2 SYGVKD. This CDR3 is 14 amino acids long. CDR3 nucleotide sequence: TGTGCCATCAGATACACAGGGGTTAACTATGGCTACACCTTC. This encodes CAIRYTGVNYGYTF.

The chain uses TRBV28 and TRBJ2-7; D might be TRBD1 or TRBD2, each matching 7 bases. This CDR3 has 18 residues. V was pared by 10 bases and J by 1 base, with 29 bases between. The germline CDR1 and CDR2 sequences are MDHEN and SYDVKM. Written as DNA, the CDR3 is TGTGCCACCTCCCACGTCAGGGGGAATAAGCGGGGATCCTACGAGCAGTACTTC. As protein: CATSHVRGNKRGSYEQYF.

V is TRBV4-1 and J is TRBJ2-7, with 7 bases fitting TRBD1. The trim removed 1 base at V and 3 bases at J, leaving 9 bases unmatched. Germline loops: CDR1 MGHRA, CDR2 YSYEKL. This CDR3 region has 16 residues. The CDR3, as DNA: TGCGCCAGCAGCCAAGGACCCCGGACAGGTAGCTACGAGCAGTACTTC. Protein product: CASSQGPRTGSYEQYF.

The V and J genes are TRBV3-1 and TRBJ2-5; D is unclear. Trimming took off 6 bases at V and 4 bases at J, with 6 bases between the two ends. This CDR3 has 11 amino acids. The V gene's germline CDR1 is LGHDT and CDR2 YNNKEL (reference sequence). The CDR3 DNA sequence: TGTGCCAGCAGGTCAGTAGAGACCCAGTACTTC. Encoded protein: CASRSVETQYF.

This clonotype was observed a few times. The chain has TRBV28 and TRBJ1-2; 8 positions agree with TRBD1. Trimming removed 5 bases from V and 5 bases from J; junction bases left unmatched: 10. The CDR3 spans 15 residues. Germline V gives CDR1 MDHEN, CDR2 SYDVKM. Here the CDR3 DNA reads TGTGCCAGCAGTCCACCAGGGACAGGTCATTATGGCTACACCTTC. It translates to CASSPPGTGHYGYTF.

This clonotype was counted only a few times. This rearrangement joins TRBV5-6 to TRBJ2-7; 15 bases align to TRBD2. This CDR3 is built from 14 residues. Germline V gene lookup returns CDR1 SGHDT and CDR2 YYEEEE. V lost 4 bases and J lost 6; bases outside the gene matches: 2. For the CDR3, the DNA is TGTGCCAGCAGCGGGACTAGCGGGAGGCCCGAGCAGTACTTC. Translating it yields CASSGTSGRPEQYF.

This clonotype was counted only a few times. The J gene is TRBJ1-3, the V gene TRBV5-5; perhaps TRBD1 as D (6 bases). Germline values: CDR1 SGHKS, CDR2 YYEKEE (reference sequence). CDR3 length equals 16 residues. V lost 1 base to trimming and J lost 0 bases, with 11 bases between them. CDR3 protein: CASSLYGGGSGNTIYF. In nucleotides, the CDR3 is TGTGCCAGCAGCTTGTATGGAGGGGGCTCTGGAAACACCATATATTTT.

The gene calls are TRBV20-1 and TRBJ2-1; 13 bases match TRBD2. CDR3 length equals 14 residues. V trimming: 6 bases; J trimming: 8 bases; junction bases outside the gene matches: 7. CDR1 DFQATT and CDR2 SNEGSKA come from the germline V gene (reference sequence). CDR3 bases: TGCAGTGCAACCGGGACTAGCGGGGATCATGAGCAGTTCTTC. As protein: CSATGTSGDHEQFF.

This clonotype was recorded many times. The chain is built from TRBV20-1 and TRBJ1-4; 7 bases match TRBD1. Germline V gives CDR1 DFQATT, CDR2 SNEGSKA (reference sequence). This CDR3 is 13 amino acids long. The junction had 6 bases not matched to a gene; V was cut back by 4 bases and J by 7 bases. The chain's CDR3 is CSAKPQGVEKLFF. The CDR3 DNA sequence: TGCAGTGCTAAACCTCAGGGGGTTGAAAAACTGTTTTTT.

Many counts were recorded for this clonotype. The chain links TRBV7-9 to TRBJ2-2; maybe TRBD1 (6 bases). Germline V gene data show CDR1 as SEHNR and CDR2 as FQNEAQ (reference sequence). This CDR3 comprises 12 residues. With 4 bases removed from V and 6 bases from J, the gap between germline ends came to 6 bases. CDR3 loop: CASSWTAGELFF. The CDR3 bases are TGTGCCAGCAGCTGGACAGCCGGGGAGCTGTTTTTT.

This chain connects TRBV5-1 to TRBJ2-1; 8 nucleotides match TRBD2. Germline CDR1 and CDR2: SGHRS and YFSETQ. The CDR3 extends over 17 amino acids. Trimming cost V 4 bases and J 0 bases; bases outside gene matches: 9. The CDR3 loop reads CASSHGLADSSYNEQFF. The CDR3 nucleotides are TGCGCCAGCAGCCACGGACTAGCAGATAGCTCCTACAATGAGCAGTTCTTC.

This clonotype was counted only a few times. CDR3 coding DNA: TGTGCCAGCAGCCAAGCTTTAACCGGAGAGGGCGATACGCAGTATTTT. Protein: CASSQALTGEGDTQYF. The V gene is TRBV14, the J gene TRBJ2-3; weak D call: TRBD2 (5 bases). The CDR3 contains 16 residues. With 1 base removed from V and 6 bases from J, the gap between germline ends came to 17 bases. The V gene's germline CDR1 is SGHDN and CDR2 FVKESK. The complete variable domain, with remaining parts taken from reference TRBV14 and TRBJ2-3, reads EAGVTQFPSHSVIEKGQTVTLRCDPISGHDNLYWYRRVMGKEIKFLLHFVKESKQDESGMPNNRFLAERTGGTYSTLKVQPAELEDSGVYFCASSQALTGEGDTQYFGPGTRLTVL.

The chain is built from TRBV5-4 and TRBJ2-2, with 8 bases aligning to TRBD2. V was clipped by 3 bases and J by 2 bases; unmatched bases: 3. The germline CDR1 and CDR2 sequences are SGHNT and YYREEE (reference sequence). This CDR3 region has 15 residues. In DNA, the CDR3 is TGTGCCAGCAGCTGGCTAGCGGGTAACACCGGGGAGCTGTTTTTT. This codes for CASSWLAGNTGELFF.

This clonotype was counted a few times. This sequence joins TRBV29-1 and TRBJ2-7; possible D gene TRBD2, 6 bases. V lost 4 bases and J 6 bases, leaving 19 bases between the germline ends. The CDR3 has 14 residues. Germline V gene lookup returns CDR1 SQVTM and CDR2 ANQGSEA. Here the CDR3 DNA reads TGCAGCGTTGCTCGTGGGTCGGGAGAGAGCGAGCAGTACTTC. Translation: CSVARGSGESEQYF.

The rearrangement uses TRBV5-1 and TRBJ2-3; 10 bases align to TRBD2. This CDR3 is built from 16 residues. The trim removed 0 bases at V and 4 bases at J, leaving 5 bases unmatched. Looked up from germline, CDR1 is SGHRS and CDR2 is YFSETQ. In nucleotides, the CDR3 is TGCGCCAGCAGCTTGGGAGCGGGGGGGCCCGCAGATACGCAGTATTTT. Encoded protein: CASSLGAGGPADTQYF.